The 28 T cell receptor beta chains given below trace back to one sample, sequenced in a study of blood T cell repertoires in COVID-19. Profiled with immunoSEQ multiplex PCR; TCRdb holds only in-frame clones, not every one. Here the sample spans approximately 260,000 clones, 89% being singletons. Sequencing input: PBMCs or T cells enriched from blood (not recorded which). Receptors were obtained from an older woman who had recovered from COVID-19.

This clone was seen a single time. V gene TRBV5-1 combines with J gene TRBJ2-2; possibly TRBD2 for D (6 bases). The CDR3 covers 16 residues. V was trimmed by 1 base and J by 4 bases, leaving 14 bases between them. CDR1 SGHRS and CDR2 YFSETQ come from the germline V gene. The chain's CDR3 is CASSLRRLGGTGELFF. The CDR3, as DNA: TGCGCCAGCAGCTTGCGGCGCCTCGGGGGCACCGGGGAGCTGTTTTTT.

The V gene is TRBV5-1, the J gene TRBJ1-2, with a possible D match to TRBD1 (5 bases). The V end lost 0 bases, the J end lost 6 bases, and 12 bases lay between the germline ends. The germline V gene has CDR1 SGHRS and CDR2 YFSETQ. The CDR3 spans 14 residues. DNA of the CDR3: TGCGCCAGCAGCTTGGGGCAGGGAAGTAATGGCTACACCTTC. This translates into CASSLGQGSNGYTF.

The chain links TRBV19 to TRBJ2-7, with 11 positions matching TRBD2. V trimming: 4 bases; J trimming: 0 bases; junction bases outside the gene matches: 8. The CDR3 is made up of 17 amino acids. Germline values: CDR1 LNHDA, CDR2 SQIVND (reference sequence). This CDR3 is CASSTPGLADSSYEQYF. As DNA, the CDR3 is TGTGCCAGTAGTACTCCGGGACTAGCGGATAGCTCCTACGAGCAGTACTTC. Full variable domain (remainder filled in from reference TRBV19 and TRBJ2-7): DGGITQSPKYLFRKEGQNVTLSCEQNLNHDAMYWYRQDPGQGLRLIYYSQIVNDFQKGDIAEGYSVSREKKESFPLTVTSAQKNPTAFYLCASSTPGLADSSYEQYFGPGTRLTVT.

J is TRBJ2-7 and V is TRBV5-6, with 8 positions matching TRBD1. This CDR3 is built from 16 residues. Germline loops: CDR1 SGHDT, CDR2 YYEEEE. The J segment lost 7 bases and the V segment lost 0 bases, leaving 12 bases of the junction unmatched. The DNA for the CDR3 is TGTGCCAGCAGCTTGGGACAAGGACAGGGTGTTTTGGAGCAGTACTTC. This encodes CASSLGQGQGVLEQYF.

As concerns this clone: At one boundary the junction diverges from the germline segment, which might be a read error. The gene calls are TRBV28 and TRBJ1-1, with TRBD1 matching 9 bases. The CDR3 is 16 amino acids. CDR1 is MDHEN and CDR2 is SYDVKM in the germline V gene. CDR3 in DNA: TGTGCCAGCAGCTTATGGACAGGGGTCATGAACACTGAAGCTTTCTTT. Translation: CASSLWTGVMNTEAFF.

The chain links TRBV28 to TRBJ1-5; 7 nucleotides match TRBD1. This CDR3 comprises 14 residues. V lost 6 bases, J lost 2 bases, and 4 bases stayed unmatched. Germline V gene sequence: CDR1 MDHEN, CDR2 SYDVKM. The CDR3 region has the DNA TGTGCCAGCAGCTTCGGACAGGGCAATCAGCCCCAGCATTTT. It codes for CASSFGQGNQPQHF. Together with reference TRBV28 and TRBJ1-5, the CDR3 gives the full variable domain: DVKVTQSSRYLVKRTGEKVFLECVQDMDHENMFWYRQDPGLGLRLIYFSYDVKMKEKGDIPEGYSVSREKKERFSLILESASTNQTSMYLCASSFGQGNQPQHFGDGTRLSIL.

The V gene is TRBV7-3, the J gene TRBJ1-2; D uncertain. The CDR3 runs to 13 residues. The germline V and J ends were trimmed by 1 base and 7 bases, with 10 bases remaining between them. Germline V gene data show CDR1 as SGHTA and CDR2 as FQGTGA. The CDR3 is CASSLRDKTGYTF. The CDR3 DNA is TGTGCCAGCAGCTTAAGAGACAAGACTGGCTACACCTTC.

This chain links TRBV25-1 with TRBJ1-2; D is uncertain. The CDR3 is 14 amino acids. Germline V CDR1 and CDR2: MGHDK, SYGVNS. The ends were cut back, 0 bases at V and 1 base at J, with 6 bases in the middle. In nucleotides, the CDR3 is TGTGCCAGCAGTGAATATTACAGTAACTATGGCTACACCTTC. This gives the protein CASSEYYSNYGYTF.

The chain employs TRBV6-6 and TRBJ1-5; a weak D match, TRBD1 (6 bases). Trimming left V 7 bases short and J 5 bases short, with 15 bases between. This CDR3 has 14 amino acids. Germline V gives CDR1 MNHNY, CDR2 SVGAGI (reference sequence). The CDR3: CASMRDTYYQPQHF. CDR3 DNA sequence: TGTGCCAGCATGAGGGACACCTACTATCAGCCCCAGCATTTT.

The chain is built from TRBV10-3 and TRBJ2-7; TRBD2 aligns across 7 bases. The CDR3 length is 12 residues. Germline V gives CDR1 ENHRY, CDR2 SYGVKD. Trimming took 8 bases from V and 0 from J; bases not matched to a gene: 1. CDR3 protein: CAIGGDSYEQYF. CDR3 nucleotides: TGTGCCATCGGGGGGGACTCCTACGAGCAGTACTTC.

This chain joins TRBV12-3 or TRBV12-4 and TRBJ2-4; 12 positions agree with TRBD2. The CDR3 extends over 13 amino acids. J gave up 6 bases and V 8 bases, and 2 bases lay outside the gene matches. CDR3 nucleotide sequence: TGTGCCAGCTCGACTAGCGGGAGAAACATTCAGTACTTC. Its translation is CASSTSGRNIQYF.

V is TRBV11-2 and J is TRBJ1-3; TRBD1 agrees at 8 bases. J gave up 3 bases and V 5 bases, and 3 bases lay outside the gene matches. The CDR3 sequence is 14 residues long. Per the germline V gene, CDR1 is SGHAT and CDR2 is FQNNGV. CDR3 nucleotide sequence: TGTGCCAGCAGCACAGGACAGGGTGGAAACACCATATATTTT. Its translation: CASSTGQGGNTIYF.

This sequence joins TRBV10-3 and TRBJ2-2, with TRBD2 matching over 15 bases. CDR1 and CDR2 (germline): ENHRY, SYGVKD. The CDR3 consists of 17 residues. With 9 bases clipped from V and 0 bases from J, the junction kept 5 bases outside the gene matches. This CDR3 is CAIRRTSGGANTGELFF. The CDR3 region has the DNA TGTGCCATTCGTCGGACTAGCGGGGGGGCGAACACCGGGGAGCTGTTTTTT.

Note on this clone: At one of its ends the junction is not consistent with the germline gene, which may arise from a read error. V and J are TRBV5-5 and TRBJ1-2; TRBD1 matches 12 bases. Germline assignment: CDR1 SGHKS and CDR2 YYEKEE (reference sequence). The CDR3 spans 16 residues. The CDR3 coding sequence is TGTGCCAGCAGTTTGGGACAGGGGGCGAGTCTCTATGGCTACACCTTC. As protein: CASSLGQGASLYGYTF.

The chain couples TRBV27 to TRBJ1-6, with D perhaps matching TRBD1 (5 bases). V lost 6 bases to trimming and J lost 7 bases, with 10 bases between them. Germline V lookup: CDR1 MNHEY, CDR2 SMNVEV (reference sequence). There are 13 residues in the CDR3. The CDR3 sequence: CASSRAQNSPLHF. CDR3 coding DNA: TGTGCCAGCAGCAGGGCACAAAATTCACCCCTCCACTTT.

The J gene is TRBJ2-5, the V gene TRBV28; a possible D gene is TRBD1 (5 bases). Trimming removed 3 bases at V and 5 bases at J, with 10 bases between. From germline, CDR1 is MDHEN and CDR2 SYDVKM. The CDR3 consists of 13 residues. CDR3 bases: TGTGCCAGCAGTTTTGGGGCGTGGGAGACCCAGTACTTC. This gives the protein CASSFGAWETQYF.

J is TRBJ2-2 and V is TRBV7-9; D ambiguous. V gave up 5 bases and J gave up 0 bases, with 10 bases separating them. The CDR3 contains 15 residues. CDR1 SEHNR and CDR2 FQNEAQ come from the germline V gene (reference sequence). CDR3 DNA: TGTGCCAGCAGCCCTCTCTCGGCGAACACCGGGGAGCTGTTTTTT. Translated, it gives CASSPLSANTGELFF.

The chain is built from TRBV29-1 and TRBJ1-3; D gene uncertain. CDR1 and CDR2 from the germline V gene are SQVTM and ANQGSEA. The CDR3 has 12 residues. V gave up 0 bases and J gave up 2 bases, with 2 bases separating them. The CDR3 protein is CSVEDTGNTIYF. For the CDR3, the DNA is TGCAGCGTTGAAGATACTGGAAACACCATATATTTT. The complete variable domain, with remaining parts taken from reference TRBV29-1 and TRBJ1-3, reads SAVISQKPSRDICQRGTSLTIQCQVDSQVTMMFWYRQQPGQSLTLIATANQGSEATYESGFVIDKFPISRPNLTFSTLTVSNMSPEDSSIYLCSVEDTGNTIYFGEGSWLTVV.

This sequence joins TRBV6-4 and TRBJ2-1; D remains ambiguous. Germline lookup yields CDR1 MRHNA and CDR2 SNTAGT. Trimming left V 3 bases short and J 0 bases short, with 9 bases between. This CDR3 is 15 amino acids long. The CDR3: CASSDEPSSYNEQFF. DNA for the CDR3: TGTGCCAGCAGTGATGAGCCGAGCTCCTACAATGAGCAGTTCTTC.

The chain employs TRBV5-1 and TRBJ1-2; TRBD1 is a possible D gene (6 bases). The germline V gene has CDR1 SGHRS and CDR2 YFSETQ. With 9 bases removed from V and 4 bases from J, the gap between germline ends came to 13 bases. The CDR3 totals 12 residues. CDR3 bases: TGCGCCACCAGGGACATGGGCTATGGCTACACCTTC. It is translated as CATRDMGYGYTF.

CDR3 loop: CSAMTGVLGTEAFF. In DNA form, the CDR3 reads TGCAGCGCTATGACAGGGGTATTGGGCACTGAAGCTTTCTTT. The V and J genes are TRBV29-1 and TRBJ1-1, with 8 bases matching TRBD1. Trimming removed 7 bases from V and 4 bases from J; junction bases left unmatched: 11. Germline-derived CDR1 and CDR2 are SQVTM and ANQGSEA. The CDR3 has 14 amino acids.

V is TRBV6-4 and J is TRBJ1-6, with unresolved D. Germline CDR1 and CDR2: MRHNA and SNTAGT. The CDR3 length is 15 residues. Trimming shortened V by 4 bases and J by 8 bases, and 15 bases separated the two germline ends. DNA for the CDR3: TGTGCCAGCAGTGCGTCACCCAGGAAGGATTCACCCCTCCACTTT. Its translation is CASSASPRKDSPLHF.

The rearrangement uses TRBV7-9 and TRBJ2-7, with D possibly TRBD2 on 5 matching bases. V was trimmed by 8 bases and J by 6 bases, leaving 14 bases between them. Germline V CDR1 and CDR2: SEHNR, FQNEAQ (reference sequence). The CDR3 has 12 residues. The CDR3: CASGSNEGEQYF. The CDR3 region has the DNA TGTGCCAGCGGGTCCAACGAGGGCGAGCAGTACTTC. The whole variable domain, filled in from reference TRBV7-9 and TRBJ2-7, reads DTGVSQNPRHKITKRGQNVTFRCDPISEHNRLYWYRQTLGQGPEFLTYFQNEAQLEKSRLLSDRFSAERPKGSFSTLEIQRTEQGDSAMYLCASGSNEGEQYFGPGTRLTVT.

The chain is built from TRBV6-5 and TRBJ2-7; TRBD2 aligns across 9 bases. This CDR3 has 16 residues. The junction had 5 bases not matched to a gene; V was cut back by 2 bases and J by 0 bases. Germline CDR1 is MNHEY and CDR2 is SVGAGI. For the CDR3, the DNA is TGTGCCAGCAGTTACCGGCGGGGGGGGTCCTCCTACGAGCAGTACTTC. It codes for CASSYRRGGSSYEQYF.

The chain is built from TRBV6-6 and TRBJ2-1, with D possibly being TRBD2 (5 bases). The CDR3 length is 13 residues. Germline V lookup: CDR1 MNHNY, CDR2 SVGAGI (reference sequence). V was shortened by 7 bases and J by 14 bases, with 21 bases between the two germline ends. In nucleotides, the CDR3 is TGTGCCAGCACTCCGGGAACGGGCGCACGGGAGTTCTTC. Translating it yields CASTPGTGAREFF.

This clone was seen once. The V and J genes are TRBV28 and TRBJ1-2; 7 bases line up with TRBD1. The ends lost 5 bases at V and 4 bases at J; junction bases unmatched: 7. Germline lookup yields CDR1 MDHEN and CDR2 SYDVKM. CDR3 length: 14 residues. The CDR3 loop reads CASSQEGAPYGYTF. CDR3 sequence (DNA): TGTGCCAGCAGTCAGGAGGGGGCCCCCTATGGCTACACCTTC.

Details on this clone: Other DNA sequences within the sample encode an identical CDR3. V usage is TRBV5-1 and J usage is TRBJ2-1, with TRBD2 matching 7 bases. From germline, CDR1 is SGHRS and CDR2 YFSETQ. The V and J ends lost 0 bases and 3 bases, in that order; junction bases with no gene match: 0. This CDR3 has 14 residues. CDR3 amino acids: CASSLGGGYNEQFF. CDR3 bases: TGCGCCAGCAGCTTGGGCGGGGGCTACAATGAGCAGTTCTTC.

This clone has only one observation. The rearrangement links TRBV3-1 (or the pseudogene TRBV3-2) to TRBJ2-7; 8 bases are a match to TRBD2. Germline V lookup: CDR1 LGHDT, CDR2 YNNKEL (reference sequence). The CDR3 has 13 amino acids. The junction had 1 base not matched to a gene; V was cut back by 3 bases and J by 3 bases. CDR3 protein: CASSQRGVYEQYF. CDR3 in DNA: TGTGCCAGCAGCCAGCGGGGGGTCTACGAGCAGTACTTC.